The sequence of this T cell receptor beta chain was determined in a study of blood T cells in healthy people across ages. Overall study results and limits: Whereas aged donors had fewer naive CD4+ cells, long-lived donors had more of them and higher diversity.

Drawn from each donor were approximately 10 milliliters of peripheral blood. Primed by a sample-barcoded 5' primer and a J-beta primer mix, a second PCR proceeded for roughly 6 to 12 cycles. TCRdb fed the 5' RACE reads into MiXCR, producing one record per CDR3 protein. Among about 680,000 distinct CDR3 sequences, around half were seen once, and the ten largest hold 25% to 35%. Worth noting for this clonotype: Antigen specificity is unknown.

Trimming took 4 bases from V and 2 from J, leaving 19 bases between them. The CDR3 totals 18 residues. Per germline, CDR1 SGHDT and CDR2 YYEEEE. What was sequenced was blood. The rearrangement links TRBV5-6 to TRBJ2-6, with D possibly TRBD1 on 5 matching bases. This clonotype was sampled from a woman between 55 and 75 years old in good health. The CDR3 DNA is TGTGCCAGCAGCGAATACAGGTTTACCAGCCCTGGGGCCAACGTCCTGACTTTC. Amino acids: CASSEYRFTSPGANVLTF.